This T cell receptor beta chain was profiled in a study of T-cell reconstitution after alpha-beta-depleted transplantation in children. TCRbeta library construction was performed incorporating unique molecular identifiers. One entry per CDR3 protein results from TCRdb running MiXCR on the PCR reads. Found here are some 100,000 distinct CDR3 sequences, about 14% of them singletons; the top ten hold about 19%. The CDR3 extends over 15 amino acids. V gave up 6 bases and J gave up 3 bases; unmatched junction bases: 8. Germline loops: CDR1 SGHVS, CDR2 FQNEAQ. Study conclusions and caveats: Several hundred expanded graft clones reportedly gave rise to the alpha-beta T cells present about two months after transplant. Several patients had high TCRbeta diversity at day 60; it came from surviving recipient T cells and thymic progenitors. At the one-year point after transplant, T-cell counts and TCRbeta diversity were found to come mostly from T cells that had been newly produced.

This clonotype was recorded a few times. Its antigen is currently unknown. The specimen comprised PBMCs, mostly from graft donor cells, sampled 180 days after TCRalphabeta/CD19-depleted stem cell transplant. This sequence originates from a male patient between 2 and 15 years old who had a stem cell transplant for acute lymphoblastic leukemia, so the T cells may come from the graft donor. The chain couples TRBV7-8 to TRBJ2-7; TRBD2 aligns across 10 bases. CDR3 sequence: CASSHALAGLYEQYF. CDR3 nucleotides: TGTGCCAGCAGTCACGCACTAGCGGGACTCTACGAGCAGTACTTC.